The 28 T cell receptor beta chains in this list originate from one sample, sequenced in a study of a mutant IDH1 vaccine in newly diagnosed glioma. Sample time point: week 47, end of study. Mutant IDH1 20-mer peptide, at 300 ug, made up each vaccine dose, with topical imiquimod. Their antigens are not known. The assay was immunoSEQ multiplex PCR, and TCRdb's table has in-frame clones only and misses some. The sample carries about 54,000 clones, around 86% recorded once. The source material was PBMCs, sampled from a glioma patient whose treatment included an IDH1 peptide vaccine. The receptor source for this set is a woman aged 50 to 60 with glioma.

The chain recombines TRBV4-1 with TRBJ2-1; D call uncertain. Germline V gene lookup returns CDR1 MGHRA and CDR2 YSYEKL. The CDR3 has 15 amino acids. With 0 bases removed from V and 6 bases from J, the gap between germline ends came to 12 bases. CDR3 loop: CASSQEPFPLNEQFF. For the CDR3, the DNA is TGCGCCAGCAGCCAAGAGCCTTTTCCTCTCAATGAGCAGTTCTTC.

The chain joins TRBV29-1 to TRBJ1-4; D remains unclear. This CDR3 is built from 12 residues. Germline CDR1 SQVTM, CDR2 ANQGSEA. The V and J ends lost 6 bases and 4 bases respectively, with 9 bases between them. DNA for the CDR3: TGCAGCGTCGGACCTGATAATGAAAAACTGTTTTTT. Residues: CSVGPDNEKLFF.

J is TRBJ1-2 and V is TRBV15, with 8 positions matching TRBD1. V gave up 0 bases and J gave up 5 bases; unmatched junction bases: 14. The CDR3 is 18 residues long. Germline CDR1 and CDR2: LNHNV and YYDKDF (reference sequence). The CDR3 here is CATSRELGRGRNWYGYTF. CDR3 nucleotides: TGTGCCACCAGCAGAGAGTTGGGCAGGGGGCGAAATTGGTATGGCTACACCTTC.

The rearrangement joins TRBV11-2 to TRBJ1-6, with a tentative D call TRBD1 (5 bases). This CDR3 comprises 15 residues. Germline CDR1 reads SGHAT; CDR2 reads FQNNGV. The V and J ends lost 2 bases and 5 bases respectively, with 10 bases between them. CDR3 in amino acids: CASSLSWGDNSPLHF. The CDR3 coding sequence is TGTGCCAGCAGCTTAAGTTGGGGCGATAATTCACCCCTCCACTTT.

V gene TRBV9 combines with J gene TRBJ1-1, with D possibly matching TRBD1 (5 bases). Germline CDR1 and CDR2: SGDLS and YYNGEE. Trimming took 4 bases from V and 5 from J, leaving 12 bases between them. The CDR3 runs to 13 residues. The chain's CDR3 is CASSPGPGTEAFF. The CDR3 DNA is TGTGCCAGCAGCCCAGGGCCGGGGACTGAAGCTTTCTTT. The variable domain in full, completed from reference TRBV9 and TRBJ1-1, reads DSGVTQTPKHLITATGQRVTLRCSPRSGDLSVYWYQQSLDQGLQFLIQYYNGEERAKGNILERFSAQQFPDLHSELNLSSLELGDSALYFCASSPGPGTEAFFGQGTRLTVV.

This chain joins TRBV11-2 and TRBJ1-2; a possible D gene is TRBD1 (5 bases). The V gene's germline CDR1 is SGHAT and CDR2 FQNNGV. Trimming shortened V by 1 base and J by 4 bases, and 7 bases separated the two germline ends. The CDR3 is 13 residues long. This CDR3 reads CASSLGGSYGYTF. The CDR3 DNA follows: TGTGCCAGCAGCTTAGGGGGGTCCTATGGCTACACCTTC.

This rearrangement joins TRBV29-1 to TRBJ1-2; no clear D gene. The V gene lost 4 bases and the J gene lost 8 bases, with 14 bases spanning the gap. This CDR3 has 12 residues. Germline assignment: CDR1 SQVTM and CDR2 ANQGSEA. DNA of the CDR3: TGCAGCGTTGGTGGGGTTATGGGGGGCTACACCTTC. Translation gives CSVGGVMGGYTF.

The V call is TRBV9, the J call TRBJ2-1; a possible D gene is TRBD2 (5 bases). Germline-derived CDR1 and CDR2 are SGDLS and YYNGEE. CDR3 length: 15 residues. V lost 4 bases, J lost 0 bases, and 11 bases lay in between. The CDR3 coding sequence is TGTGCCAGCAGCCTAGCCGGGCCCTCCTACAATGAGCAGTTCTTC. It specifies CASSLAGPSYNEQFF.

The V and J genes are TRBV7-2 and TRBJ1-1, with D perhaps TRBD1 (6 bases). The CDR3 is 14 amino acids. The V gene lost 7 bases and the J gene lost 5 bases, with 17 bases spanning the gap. Germline CDR1 is SGHTA and CDR2 is FQGNSA. The CDR3 sequence is CASTPDRRLTEAFF. In nucleotides, the CDR3 is TGTGCCAGCACCCCAGACAGGCGGTTAACTGAAGCTTTCTTT.

This clone was detected a few times. The chain couples TRBV2 to TRBJ1-2; D may be TRBD1 (6 bases). V was clipped by 5 bases and J by 3 bases, with 13 bases between them. Per the germline V gene, CDR1 is SNHLY and CDR2 is FYNNEI. This CDR3 has 14 amino acids. The CDR3 DNA reads TGTGCCAGCAGTCTCTATGGGGGCGACTATGGCTACACCTTC. This encodes CASSLYGGDYGYTF.

V is TRBV9 and J is TRBJ1-3, with 9 bases that match TRBD1. The germline gives CDR1 SGDLS, CDR2 YYNGEE. The junction had 2 bases not matched to a gene; V was cut back by 6 bases and J by 1 base. The CDR3 sequence is 14 residues long. The DNA for the CDR3 is TGTGCCAGCACCGGGACAGGGTCTGGAAACACCATATATTTT. It encodes CASTGTGSGNTIYF.

The J gene is TRBJ2-1, the V gene TRBV5-8; 7 bases map to TRBD2. V lost 2 bases, J lost 6 bases, and 8 bases stayed unmatched. The CDR3 contains 15 residues. Germline-derived CDR1 and CDR2 are SGHTS and YDEGEE. DNA of the CDR3: TGTGCCAGCAGCTTAGGACTAGGCCCGAGCAATGAGCAGTTCTTC. It specifies CASSLGLGPSNEQFF.

This chain joins TRBV6-5 and TRBJ2-7; D may be TRBD2 (6 bases). Per germline, CDR1 MNHEY and CDR2 SVGAGI. There are 14 residues in the CDR3. Deletions cut 3 bases from V and 6 bases from J, with 15 bases between. This chain's CDR3 is CASSYREIAGEQYF. The CDR3 coding sequence is TGTGCCAGCAGTTATCGGGAGATTGCTGGCGAGCAGTACTTC.

V is TRBV5-1 and J is TRBJ1-5; D is uncertain. The CDR3 consists of 14 residues. V was clipped by 4 bases and J by 1 base, with 9 bases between them. CDR1 and CDR2 (germline): SGHRS, YFSETQ. In DNA, the CDR3 is TGCGCCAGCAGCCCTGATGGGAGCAATCAGCCCCAGCATTTT. Translation: CASSPDGSNQPQHF.

This sequence joins TRBV19 and TRBJ1-2; D gene ambiguous. Trimming took off 6 bases at V and 10 bases at J, with 12 bases between the two ends. The CDR3 covers 11 residues. Per germline, CDR1 LNHDA and CDR2 SQIVND (reference sequence). CDR3: CASRARSDYTF. The DNA for the CDR3 is TGTGCCAGTAGGGCCAGAAGTGACTACACCTTC.

V and J are TRBV15 and TRBJ2-7, with 8 bases aligning to TRBD1. Looked up from germline, CDR1 is LNHNV and CDR2 is YYDKDF (reference sequence). The ends lost 1 base at V and 7 bases at J; junction bases unmatched: 3. The CDR3 is 13 amino acids. CDR3 in DNA: TGTGCCACCAGCAGAGTAGGACAGGGAGAGCAGTACTTC. It encodes CATSRVGQGEQYF.

V gene TRBV5-4 combines with J gene TRBJ1-2; the D gene is possibly TRBD1 (6 bases). CDR1 is SGHNT and CDR2 is YYREEE in the germline V gene (reference sequence). The CDR3 is 15 residues long. Trimming pared 4 bases from V and 5 bases from J, leaving 18 bases between. The CDR3 sequence: CASSMPEGGAYGYTF. The CDR3 nucleotides read TGTGCCAGCAGCATGCCAGAAGGGGGGGCTTATGGCTACACCTTC. Full variable domain (outside the CDR3, taken from reference TRBV5-4 and TRBJ1-2): ETGVTQSPTHLIKTRGQQVTLRCSSQSGHNTVSWYQQALGQGPQFIFQYYREEENGRGNFPPRFSGLQFPNYSSELNVNALELDDSALYLCASSMPEGGAYGYTFGSGTRLTVV.

This clone was found a few times. The V gene is TRBV7-9, the J gene TRBJ2-7; D tentatively reads TRBD1 or TRBD2 (5 bases each). Germline values: CDR1 SEHNR, CDR2 FQNEAQ (reference sequence). The CDR3 covers 15 residues. The ends were cut back, 2 bases at V and 3 bases at J, with 14 bases in the middle. This chain's CDR3 is CASSLKAGSIYEQYF. The CDR3 bases are TGTGCCAGCAGCTTAAAGGCAGGGAGTATCTACGAGCAGTACTTC.

This chain links TRBV6-6 with TRBJ1-2; D is undetermined. Per germline, CDR1 MNHNY and CDR2 SVGAGI (reference sequence). The CDR3 length is 13 residues. The ends were cut back, 2 bases at V and 6 bases at J, with 10 bases in the middle. The CDR3 is CASSYTVRDGYTF. The DNA of the CDR3 is TGTGCCAGCAGTTACACCGTACGCGATGGCTACACCTTC.

This clone has a single count. The chain joins TRBV5-1 to TRBJ2-3; the D gene is possibly TRBD2 (6 bases). The CDR3 spans 14 residues. The germline V gene encodes CDR1 SGHRS and CDR2 YFSETQ. Trimming left V 3 bases short and J 3 bases short, with 11 bases between. The CDR3 coding sequence is TGCGCCAGCAGCTCCTTTGCGGGGACAGATACGCAGTATTTT. This translates into CASSSFAGTDTQYF. The variable domain in full, completed from reference TRBV5-1 and TRBJ2-3, reads KAGVTQTPRYLIKTRGQQVTLSCSPISGHRSVSWYQQTPGQGLQFLFEYFSETQRNKGNFPGRFSGRQFSNSRSEMNVSTLELGDSALYLCASSSFAGTDTQYFGPGTRLTVL.

This clone has just a few counts. The chain has TRBV4-2 and TRBJ1-5, with D possibly being TRBD1 (5 bases). Germline CDR1 LGHNA, CDR2 YNFKEQ. Trimming removed 0 bases at V and 2 bases at J, with 5 bases between. The CDR3 contains 14 residues. The CDR3 sequence is CASSQDRGNQPQHF. DNA of the CDR3: TGTGCCAGCAGCCAAGACAGGGGCAATCAGCCCCAGCATTTT.

DNA for the CDR3: TGTGCCAGCAGCTTAGCTGAGGGCCCCTCCGAGCAGTACTTC. It yields the protein CASSLAEGPSEQYF. The J gene is TRBJ2-7, the V gene TRBV7-9, with a possible D match to TRBD2 (5 bases). V shed 0 bases and J shed 6 bases, with 12 bases lying between them. This CDR3 has 14 residues. Germline loops: CDR1 SEHNR, CDR2 FQNEAQ (reference sequence).

V and J are TRBV7-2 and TRBJ1-5; D unresolved. From germline, CDR1 is SGHTA and CDR2 FQGNSA. Trimming stripped 5 bases from V and 3 bases from J, with 14 bases between. This CDR3 spans 15 amino acids. The CDR3 DNA reads as TGTGCCAGCAGCACAACGCGGCTTATCAATCAGCCCCAGCATTTT. This translates into CASSTTRLINQPQHF.

V usage is TRBV5-1 and J usage is TRBJ1-5; a possible D gene is TRBD1 (6 bases). V dropped 4 bases and J dropped 7 bases, with 12 bases sitting between them. Germline CDR1 and CDR2: SGHRS and YFSETQ. This CDR3 is built from 13 residues. The CDR3 sequence is CASSPNREQPQHF. The CDR3 nucleotides are TGCGCCAGCAGCCCGAACAGGGAACAGCCCCAGCATTTT.

This chain joins TRBV9 and TRBJ2-7; 9 nucleotides line up with TRBD1. Per the germline V gene, CDR1 is SGDLS and CDR2 is YYNGEE. V was pared by 3 bases and J by 1 base, with 5 bases of the junction left unmatched. The CDR3 length is 15 residues. The DNA for the CDR3 is TGTGCCAGCAGCGCCGGGACAGGGTTTTCCTACGAGCAGTACTTC. Its protein is CASSAGTGFSYEQYF.

V usage is TRBV5-4 and J usage is TRBJ1-3, with 9 bases aligning to TRBD1. The CDR3 consists of 15 residues. Germline V gene sequence: CDR1 SGHNT, CDR2 YYREEE (reference sequence). Trimming took 3 bases from V and 4 from J; bases not matched to a gene: 5. CDR3 amino acids: CASSSQGAHGNTIYF. The CDR3 DNA sequence: TGTGCCAGCAGCTCACAGGGGGCTCACGGAAACACCATATATTTT.

The CDR3 loop reads CASSLETGNSPLHF. In DNA, the CDR3 is TGTGCCAGCAGTTTAGAGACAGGGAATTCACCCCTCCACTTT. J is TRBJ1-6 and V is TRBV27; 7 positions match TRBD1. Trimming cost V 2 bases and J 7 bases; bases outside gene matches: 2. CDR1 is MNHEY, CDR2 SMNVEV, per germline (reference sequence). The CDR3 has 14 residues.

This rearrangement joins TRBV29-1 to TRBJ1-2; no firm D call. Trimming pared 8 bases from V and 8 bases from J, leaving 15 bases between. Germline V gene data show CDR1 as SQVTM and CDR2 as ANQGSEA. The CDR3 is made up of 11 amino acids. In DNA, the CDR3 is TGCAGCTCCTCCGAAGCCGGGGGCTACACCTTC. It is translated as CSSSEAGGYTF.